Each of the 19 T cell receptor beta chains below was sequenced from the same sample in a study of T cells in Graves' hyperthyroidism and ophthalmopathy (dated by TCRdb to about 2019). Libraries were made using multiplex PCR. Instrument used: Illumina HiSeq 2000. The TCR beta CDR3 regions were amplified from the RNA transcripts. The first round of RT-PCR for the TCR CDR3 was performed with the HTBI primer set and the Qiagen OneStep RT-PCR kit. TCRdb took the public reads, trimmed them with fastp at Q25, ran MiXCR for clone calling and kept in-frame beta chains. All rows with the same CDR3 protein become a single entry with the most common DNA and genes. The sample table contains approximately 100,000 distinct CDR3 sequences; only one count was recorded for approximately 39% of them. Together, the top ten hold 10% of the sample. Sequencing was performed on peripheral blood or thyroid tissue (not recorded which). The receptors were sampled from a woman between 25 and 40 years old with Graves' hyperthyroidism.

This chain uses TRBV7-3 with TRBJ2-5; perhaps D is TRBD1 or TRBD2 (5 bases each). The CDR3 consists of 15 residues. From germline, CDR1 is SGHTA and CDR2 FQGTGA. The V gene lost 2 bases and the J gene lost 3 bases, with 13 bases spanning the gap. The CDR3 nucleotides read TGTGCCAGCAGCTTATGGGACCAAACGAAAGAGACCCAGTACTTC. This gives the protein CASSLWDQTKETQYF.

This clonotype was counted between two and nine times. V usage is TRBV20-1 and J usage is TRBJ2-7, with TRBD2 matching 9 bases. V dropped 4 bases and J dropped 7; count of bases not matched to a gene: 11. Germline CDR1 and CDR2: DFQATT and SNEGSKA (reference sequence). The CDR3 is made up of 14 amino acids. The CDR3 here is CSATIAGETKEQYF. The DNA for the CDR3 is TGCAGTGCTACGATAGCGGGAGAAACGAAAGAGCAGTACTTC.

The chain has TRBV29-1 and TRBJ2-7; D gene ambiguous. V was shortened by 3 bases and J by 3 bases, with 18 bases between the two germline ends. Germline loops: CDR1 SQVTM, CDR2 ANQGSEA. The CDR3 contains 15 residues. The CDR3, as DNA: TGCAGCGTTGAGGGCCTAAGCTCAAACGTCTACGAGCAGTACTTC. The encoded protein is CSVEGLSSNVYEQYF.

In its sample, this clonotype was seen many times. This chain uses TRBV7-2 with TRBJ2-5; D is unresolved. Trimming took 2 bases from V and 0 from J, leaving 7 bases between them. The CDR3 spans 14 residues. Germline CDR1 and CDR2: SGHTA and FQGNSA. Here the CDR3 reads CASSLRADQETQYF. CDR3 bases: TGTGCCAGCAGCTTAAGGGCAGACCAAGAGACCCAGTACTTC.

The V call is TRBV7-6, the J call TRBJ1-6, with a weak D call TRBD1 (6 bases). Trimming cost V 1 base and J 10 bases, with 8 bases left between them. Germline CDR1 SGHVS, CDR2 FNYEAQ. This CDR3 region has 13 residues. CDR3 bases: TGTGCCAGCAGCTTAGGGGGGCGGTCACCCCTCCACTTT. Translating gives CASSLGGRSPLHF.

The rearrangement links TRBV5-1 to TRBJ1-2; D unclear. V lost 4 bases, J lost 8 bases, and 15 bases lay in between. Germline V CDR1 and CDR2: SGHRS, YFSETQ. This CDR3 comprises 13 residues. This chain's CDR3 is CASSPDEGGGYTF. CDR3 bases: TGCGCCAGCAGCCCGGACGAGGGTGGAGGCTACACCTTC.

This rearrangement joins TRBV28 to TRBJ2-7; D not resolved. CDR3 length: 14 residues. Germline V lookup: CDR1 MDHEN, CDR2 SYDVKM. Trimming took 2 bases from V and 4 from J, leaving 12 bases between them. CDR3 sequence (DNA): TGTGCCAGCAGTTTAGGGGTGGGCGAGTACGAGCAGTACTTC. It encodes CASSLGVGEYEQYF. Complete variable domain (other parts from reference TRBV28 and TRBJ2-7): DVKVTQSSRYLVKRTGEKVFLECVQDMDHENMFWYRQDPGLGLRLIYFSYDVKMKEKGDIPEGYSVSREKKERFSLILESASTNQTSMYLCASSLGVGEYEQYFGPGTRLTVT.

There are many counts of this clonotype. A much larger clone sits a single nucleotide away, making a read error possible. The chain uses TRBV5-1 and TRBJ1-1; the match to TRBD1 covers 9 bases. This CDR3 comprises 15 residues. Per the germline V gene, CDR1 is SGHRS and CDR2 is YFSETQ. Here the CDR3 DNA reads TGCGCCGGCAGCCTAAGGGACAGGGAAGGGACTGAAGCTTTCTTT. Residues: CAGSLRDREGTEAFF.

This clonotype showed up many times. The chain carries TRBV9 and TRBJ2-7; D remains unclear. The CDR3 is 14 residues long. Trimming stripped 4 bases from V and 0 bases from J, with 11 bases between. CDR1 and CDR2 from the germline V gene are SGDLS and YYNGEE. The CDR3 DNA reads as TGTGCCAGCAGCTCCCGGGCCAGCTCCTACGAGCAGTACTTC. Translated, it gives CASSSRASSYEQYF.

Points on this clonotype: Being one base from a much bigger clone, this may be a read error. The chain recombines TRBV4-3 with TRBJ1-1; D uncertain. Germline loops: CDR1 LGHNA, CDR2 YSLEER. The CDR3 consists of 13 residues. In nucleotides, the CDR3 is TGCGCCAGCAGCCAAGGGGGTAGGCCGGAAGCTCTCTTT. Encoded protein: CASSQGGRPEALF.

This clonotype appeared once. The chain uses TRBV7-9 and TRBJ2-2; D might be TRBD1 or TRBD2, each matching 8 bases. Trimming shortened V by 5 bases and J by 7 bases, and 32 bases separated the two germline ends. The CDR3 extends over 20 amino acids. Per germline, CDR1 SEHNR and CDR2 FQNEAQ (reference sequence). The CDR3 loop is CASSPDRGGLTGGGFGELFF. In DNA, the CDR3 is TGTGCCAGCAGCCCAGACAGGGGAGGACTAACGGGGGGGGGTTTCGGGGAGCTGTTTTTT.

Note on this clonotype: Germline is not matched at one junction end, which may reflect a read error. This chain links TRBV10-3 with TRBJ1-2; tentative D call: TRBD1 (5 bases). CDR3 length: 14 residues. CDR1 is ENHRY, CDR2 SYGVKD, per germline. CDR3 residues: CAIGDGGGSDGYTF. CDR3 DNA sequence: TGTGCCATCGGTGATGGGGGAGGGTCAGATGGCTACACCTTC.

This clonotype was observed at least ten times. The chain joins TRBV19 to TRBJ1-2; 9 bases line up with TRBD1. Germline values: CDR1 LNHDA, CDR2 SQIVND (reference sequence). The CDR3 extends over 13 amino acids. J was trimmed by 8 bases and V by 6 bases; bases with no gene match: 7. CDR3 protein: CASSRDRDMGYTF. In DNA form, the CDR3 reads TGTGCCAGTAGCCGGGACAGGGATATGGGCTACACCTTC.

Many counts were recorded for this clonotype. The V and J genes are TRBV5-1 and TRBJ1-6; a weak D match, TRBD1 (5 bases). Germline CDR1 SGHRS, CDR2 YFSETQ. The CDR3 is 17 residues long. Trimming left V 4 bases short and J 0 bases short, with 14 bases between. The CDR3 bases are TGCGCCAGCAGCCCCGGCGGCGGGGGCTCCTATAATTCACCCCTCCACTTT. Residues: CASSPGGGGSYNSPLHF.

Concerning this clonotype itself: The junction shows a germline mismatch at one end, possibly a read error. This chain joins TRBV5-1 and TRBJ2-7, with 10 nucleotides matching TRBD2. The CDR3 is 15 residues long. Germline V lookup: CDR1 SGHRS, CDR2 YFSETQ. The CDR3 region has the DNA TGTGCCAGCAGCCAGCCTAGCGGGAGCTCCTACGAGCAGTACTTC. Translated: CASSQPSGSSYEQYF.

This clonotype was counted ten times or more. The rearrangement uses TRBV28 and TRBJ1-1; D is unclear. Looked up from germline, CDR1 is MDHEN and CDR2 is SYDVKM. V lost 3 bases and J lost 3, with 8 bases in between. The CDR3 is made up of 13 amino acids. The CDR3 DNA sequence: TGTGCCAGCAGTTTTGTGTGGGACACTGAAGCTTTCTTT. Encoded protein: CASSFVWDTEAFF.

This clonotype was recorded a few times. The CDR3, as DNA: TGTGCCAGCTCACCGGTTATAGGCGGGACCTACGGGGAGCTGTTTTTT. Protein product: CASSPVIGGTYGELFF. The chain links TRBV18 to TRBJ2-2; D is possibly TRBD2 (6 bases). Between the trimmed V and J ends, which lost 3 bases and 7 bases, there was a span of 18 bases. The CDR3 has 16 amino acids. Germline V lookup: CDR1 KGHSH, CDR2 LQKENI.

The chain couples TRBV11-2 to TRBJ2-7; D not certain. This CDR3 is 14 amino acids long. The germline V and J ends were trimmed by 7 bases and 6 bases, with 19 bases remaining between them. Germline CDR1 and CDR2: SGHAT and FQNNGV. The CDR3 sequence: CASNYSPPSSEQYF. In DNA form, the CDR3 reads TGTGCCAGCAACTATTCCCCGCCGAGTAGCGAGCAGTACTTC.

The chain employs TRBV25-1 and TRBJ2-5; 12 bases align to TRBD2. The V and J ends lost 11 bases and 10 bases, in that order; junction bases with no gene match: 14. There are 14 residues in the CDR3. Germline values: CDR1 MGHDK, CDR2 SYGVNS. The CDR3 DNA follows: TGTGCCTCCGCCAGGGAACCGGGACTAGCGGGCCAGTACTTC. Translation: CASAREPGLAGQYF.